The 3 T cell receptor beta chains listed next were all sequenced from one sample in a study of identical twins. Via MiXCR, TCRdb re-called the 5' RACE reads, giving one row per CDR3 protein. The sample holds more than 600,000 distinct CDR3 sequences, 15% to 20% seen once. This sample also appeared in a second study, on T cells expressing NK-cell markers.

The sequenced material came from PBMCs. All receptors derive from a woman aged 18-29 years in good health.

The V call is TRBV6-5, the J call TRBJ2-2; the D call may be TRBD1 or TRBD2 (5 bases each). The germline CDR1 and CDR2 sequences are MNHEY and SVGAGI. The CDR3 extends over 16 amino acids. Trimming took 4 bases from V and 3 from J, leaving 15 bases between them. This CDR3 reads CASSSPGLAHTGELFF. In nucleotides, the CDR3 is TGTGCCAGCAGTTCCCCGGGGCTAGCACACACCGGGGAGCTGTTTTTT.

This clonotype was seen a handful of times. V gene TRBV20-1 combines with J gene TRBJ2-7; D ambiguous. The V gene lost 8 bases and the J gene lost 0 bases, with 20 bases spanning the gap. The CDR3 extends over 15 amino acids. CDR1 and CDR2 from the germline V gene are DFQATT and SNEGSKA (reference sequence). DNA for the CDR3: TGCAGTCCACTTGTACAGAGCCCTTTCTCCTACGAGCAGTACTTC. Amino acid sequence: CSPLVQSPFSYEQYF.

CDR3 nucleotide sequence: TGTGCCAGCGGGCGGGGGCTGGCTAGTCAGGCCTACGAGCAGTACTTC. It encodes CASGRGLASQAYEQYF. This sequence joins TRBV12-3 or TRBV12-4 and TRBJ2-7; TRBD2 might be the D (7 bases). CDR3 length: 16 residues. Trimming stripped 8 bases from V and 2 bases from J, with 22 bases between.